Sequencing of this TCR beta chain was carried out in a study of blood T cell repertoires in COVID-19. The germline V gene has CDR1 SGHNT and CDR2 YENEEA. The CDR3 sequence is 13 residues long. V shed 1 base and J shed 8 bases, with 10 bases lying between them. Some clones are missing from TCRdb's copy, which holds only in-frame ones; the method was immunoSEQ multiplex PCR. The table records about 310,000 clones, approximately 88% of them present only once. The clonotype was recovered from a woman younger than 35 who had recovered from COVID-19. This sequence joins TRBV11-3 and TRBJ2-3; D ambiguous. The sequencing sample was made of PBMCs or T cells enriched from blood (not recorded which). CDR3: CASSLGTSTTQYF. As DNA, the CDR3 is TGTGCCAGCAGCTTAGGTACCAGTACTACGCAGTATTTT.